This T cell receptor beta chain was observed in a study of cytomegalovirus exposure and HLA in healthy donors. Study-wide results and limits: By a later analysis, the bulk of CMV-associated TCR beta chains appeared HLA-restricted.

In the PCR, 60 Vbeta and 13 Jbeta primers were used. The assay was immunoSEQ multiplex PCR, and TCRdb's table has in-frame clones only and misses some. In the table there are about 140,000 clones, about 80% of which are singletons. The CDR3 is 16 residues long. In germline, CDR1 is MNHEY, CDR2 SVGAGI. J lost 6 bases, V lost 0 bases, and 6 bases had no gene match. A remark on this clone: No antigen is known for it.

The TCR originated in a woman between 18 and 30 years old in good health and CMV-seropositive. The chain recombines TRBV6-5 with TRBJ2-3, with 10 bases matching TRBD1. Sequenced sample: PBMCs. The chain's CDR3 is CASSYSGTGEGDTQYF. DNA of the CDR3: TGTGCCAGCAGTTACTCCGGGACAGGGGAGGGGGATACGCAGTATTTT.